This section outlines one TCR beta chain sequence together with its context. Its antigen is unknown. No base quality information exists; no much larger clone differs at one position. This sample is part of a study of T cells in Graves' hyperthyroidism and ophthalmopathy (dated by TCRdb to about 2019). Looking at the study overall: A discovery cohort of about a hundred patients, about 44 with Graves' ophthalmopathy and approximately 55 with stable Graves' hyperthyroidism, was used to find distinguishing TCR V-J signatures. After blood sampling, hyperthyroidism patients were treated with methimazole at a starting dose of 30 mg daily, and ophthalmopathy patients were treated with high-dose intravenous methylprednisolone. In addition, the study compared T-cell repertoires in thyroid tissue and in blood from over 5 Graves' hyperthyroidism patients. An independent validation cohort of some 18 hyperthyroidism patients and approximately 16 patients who later progressed to ophthalmopathy tested prospective prediction of ophthalmopathy. The paper reports TCR Vbeta CDR3 sequencing of roughly 140 peripheral blood samples: 40 or so ophthalmopathy, fewer than 85 hyperthyroidism and approximately 17 progressor patients. The roughly 100 discovery patients were randomly divided into training and test sets at a 7:3 ratio. Here is what the overall study found, with its caveats: During validation, the model predicted progression to ophthalmopathy a median of around 6 months ahead of onset, with 60% to 71% sensitivity and about 72% specificity. In cross-validation, a model built on a 13 V-J signature told ophthalmopathy apart from stable hyperthyroidism with over 85% sensitivity and around 84% specificity, and in testing the same model reached 80%/75%. Blood samples also contained most of the expanded thyroid clonotypes (frequency above 0.001), which suggests that blood repertoires may reflect thyroid immune responses. No statistical method was used to fix the sample size in advance, and group allocation was not hidden from the investigators.

The TCR beta CDR3 regions were amplified from RNA transcripts. For the first round of RT-PCR on the TCR CDR3, the HTBI primer set was used together with the Qiagen OneStep RT-PCR kit. A second multiplex PCR round built the libraries, followed by size selection and purification. Paired-end sequencing of the libraries was performed with 100 bp reads on an Illumina HiSeq2000. As for the authors' bioinformatics: SOAPnuke was used to process the raw data, removing reads that contained adapters or uncalled bases, had a mean Phred below 15, or lacked an exact match to the constant primer or identifier. COPE v1.2.5 was used to merge the high-quality paired reads, and each unique nucleotide sequence was defined as a clonotype. Clonotypes were aligned to IMGT TRBV, TRBD and TRBJ reference segments using MiTCR v1.1. Only V-J combinations with frequency above 0.0001, covering 99.2% of repertoires, were analysed. The TCS score was defined as F50 (clonal expansion) divided by E x V (chaos), with BLOSUM62-based TCRdist calculated between CDR3 peptides within each V-J. Welch's t-statistics and random forest reduced around 550 V-J features to 10 to 15, which were used in a naive Bayes classifier (R e1071). Through fastp at Q25 and MiXCR, TCRdb rebuilt clones from the public reads, retaining in-frame beta chains. Duplicate CDR3 protein sequences are folded into a single record with the most common DNA and genes. The V and J calls were determined by TCRdb, not by the authors. The sample yields hundreds of thousands of distinct CDR3 sequences; 35% to 55% were counted once. The top ten clones comprise roughly 8.2% of the sample.

A patient counted as having stable Graves' hyperthyroidism if no progression to ophthalmopathy occurred over 18 months of follow-up. Hyperthyroidism patients were newly diagnosed, with disease duration under 2 months, and aged 18 to 65 years. Any patient with an uncontrolled infection, another autoimmune disease, pregnancy or lactation was excluded. Diagnoses relied on clinical symptoms, serum thyroxine and TRAb, thyroid ultrasound and orbital computed tomography. Total RNA was extracted with Trizol reagent, and quality was checked on an Agilent 2100 Bioanalyzer. Per the germline V gene, KGHDR is the CDR1 and SFDVKD is the CDR2. Between the V and J ends, shortened by 5 bases and 6 bases respectively, the junction contains 16 bases. The CDR3, from cysteine to phenylalanine, totals 15 residues. Left in the record is the CDR3 DNA by itself, 45 bases read in frame from the first base.

The rearranged segments are TRBV24-1 and TRBJ1-5; TRBD1 is a possible D gene, resting on 5 matching bases. The TCR was taken from a woman in her late teens or twenties with Graves' hyperthyroidism. Donor details come from another sample of the same person, matched by shared clones. The source material was peripheral blood or thyroid tissue (not recorded which). For the CDR3, the sequence is CATSVPGRASQPQHF. In nucleotides, the sequence is TGTGCCACCAGTGTCCCAGGGAGGGCCAGTCAGCCCCAGCATTTT.